Listed here are 18 T cell receptor beta chains from one sample, sequenced in a study of radiotherapy plus CTLA-4 blockade in lung cancer (dated by TCRdb to 2016 to 2019). Library preparation was by the immunoSEQ multiplex PCR assay. TCRdb obtained this table from immuneACCESS and retained in-frame rearrangements with V and J assigned. These tables miss some clones; where compared with another copy, unresolved V genes account for less than half of the shortfall, and the remainder is unexplained. The sample yields fewer than 65,000 clones; almost 85% were counted once. The top ten clonotypes cover more than 4% of the sample. The source was peripheral blood, collected from a patient treated with radiotherapy plus ipilimumab. Source of these receptors: a human donor with non-small cell lung cancer whose response to radiotherapy plus ipilimumab could not be evaluated.

V and J are TRBV28 and TRBJ1-1; the D gene is possibly TRBD1 (5 bases). Germline values: CDR1 MDHEN, CDR2 SYDVKM. The CDR3 spans 15 residues. Between the trimmed V and J ends, which lost 7 bases and 7 bases, there was a span of 22 bases. This CDR3 is CASNAPLREGLEAFF. As DNA, the CDR3 is TGTGCCAGCAATGCACCCCTTCGGGAGGGACTTGAAGCTTTCTTT.

The J gene is TRBJ2-1, the V gene TRBV28, with D tentatively TRBD2 (6 bases). CDR3 length: 13 residues. Germline V lookup: CDR1 MDHEN, CDR2 SYDVKM. The V gene lost 6 bases and the J gene lost 12 bases, with 18 bases spanning the gap. This chain's CDR3 is CASSPSGLEGQFF. Written as DNA, the CDR3 is TGTGCCAGCAGCCCTTCGGGGTTGGAGGGGCAGTTCTTC.

The gene calls are TRBV5-5 and TRBJ1-5; 7 bases map to TRBD1. J gave up 3 bases and V 1 base, and 4 bases lay outside the gene matches. CDR1 is SGHKS, CDR2 YYEKEE, per germline (reference sequence). CDR3 size: 15 residues. For the CDR3, the DNA is TGTGCCAGCAGCTTGACAGGGGAAATCAATCAGCCCCAGCATTTT. This gives the protein CASSLTGEINQPQHF.

The chain has TRBV13 and TRBJ2-7; D call uncertain. Trimming cost V 6 bases and J 3 bases, with 12 bases left between them. The CDR3 loop spans 13 amino acids. CDR1 PRHDT and CDR2 FYEKMQ come from the germline V gene (reference sequence). The CDR3 sequence is CASSIHRVYEQYF. The CDR3 nucleotides read TGTGCCAGCAGTATTCACCGCGTCTACGAGCAGTACTTC.

This chain connects TRBV28 to TRBJ2-1; D is possibly TRBD1 (5 bases). The CDR3 has 12 amino acids. With 5 bases removed from V and 6 bases from J, the gap between germline ends came to 8 bases. From germline, CDR1 is MDHEN and CDR2 SYDVKM. In DNA, the CDR3 is TGTGCCAGCAGTATCACAGGCAATGAGCAGTTCTTC. Amino acids: CASSITGNEQFF.

The chain employs TRBV9 and TRBJ2-6; 7 bases fit TRBD1. The CDR3 has 19 residues. Germline values: CDR1 SGDLS, CDR2 YYNGEE. Trimming cost V 1 base and J 0 bases; bases outside gene matches: 10. CDR3 DNA sequence: TGTGCCAGCAGCGTATTTAGGGGGCATCGGTCCTCTGGGGCCAACGTCCTGACTTTC. This codes for CASSVFRGHRSSGANVLTF.

The chain links TRBV11-2 to TRBJ2-4; D not certain. This CDR3 is built from 14 residues. Germline loops: CDR1 SGHAT, CDR2 FQNNGV. V was shortened by 4 bases and J by 1 base, with 8 bases between the two germline ends. CDR3 loop: CASSSRLAKNIQYF. As DNA, the CDR3 is TGTGCCAGCAGCTCCCGGTTGGCCAAAAACATTCAGTACTTC.

The V and J genes are TRBV7-6 and TRBJ2-2, with D possibly TRBD1 on 6 matching bases. Germline V CDR1 and CDR2: SGHVS, FNYEAQ. The V and J ends lost 5 bases and 6 bases respectively, with 13 bases between them. The CDR3 runs to 14 residues. The CDR3 region has the DNA TGTGCCAGCAGCGCGCTCACAGGGTCCGGGGAGCTGTTTTTT. Its protein is CASSALTGSGELFF.

This chain joins TRBV20-1 and TRBJ2-7; possibly TRBD2 for D (6 bases). From germline, CDR1 is DFQATT and CDR2 SNEGSKA (reference sequence). This CDR3 has 11 amino acids. Trimming took off 5 bases at V and 5 bases at J, with 10 bases between the two ends. The CDR3 bases are TGCAGTGCTTCGGGACTCCACGAGCAGTACTTC. Translated, it gives CSASGLHEQYF.

The chain links TRBV5-6 to TRBJ1-2; 7 bases map to TRBD1. The germline CDR1 and CDR2 sequences are SGHDT and YYEEEE. CDR3 size: 15 residues. The trim removed 6 bases at V and 4 bases at J, leaving 12 bases unmatched. CDR3 sequence: CASTSYRTGSYGYTF. CDR3 DNA sequence: TGTGCCAGCACCAGCTACCGGACAGGCTCCTATGGCTACACCTTC.

The V call is TRBV7-6, the J call TRBJ2-1; 9 nucleotides match TRBD2. Germline CDR1 reads SGHVS; CDR2 reads FNYEAQ. The CDR3 is 15 residues long. V trimming: 4 bases; J trimming: 7 bases; junction bases outside the gene matches: 8. The CDR3 spells CASSSLPSGTNEQFF. The CDR3 region has the DNA TGTGCCAGCAGCTCGCTTCCTAGCGGGACTAATGAGCAGTTCTTC.

This chain links TRBV7-9 with TRBJ2-1; 7 bases are a match to TRBD1. This CDR3 is 16 amino acids long. J was trimmed by 3 bases and V by 5 bases; bases with no gene match: 10. The V gene's germline CDR1 is SEHNR and CDR2 FQNEAQ (reference sequence). CDR3 in DNA: TGTGCCAGCAGCCCAAGCCGGGACAGTTACTACAATGAGCAGTTCTTC. Amino acid sequence: CASSPSRDSYYNEQFF. The full variable domain, in which reference TRBV7-9 and TRBJ2-1 provide the parts outside the CDR3, is DTGVSQNPRHKITKRGQNVTFRCDPISEHNRLYWYRQTLGQGPEFLTYFQNEAQLEKSRLLSDRFSAERPKGSFSTLEIQRTEQGDSAMYLCASSPSRDSYYNEQFFGPGTRLTVL.

CDR3 sequence: CASSDFSGSSYNEQFF. Written as DNA, the CDR3 is TGTGCCAGTAGTGACTTTAGCGGGAGCTCCTACAATGAGCAGTTCTTC. This rearrangement joins TRBV19 to TRBJ2-1, with 9 bases identical to TRBD2. Trimming at V came to 5 bases and at J to 0 bases, leaving 5 bases not matched to a gene. This CDR3 has 16 amino acids. Per the germline V gene, CDR1 is LNHDA and CDR2 is SQIVND (reference sequence). Supplemented by reference TRBV19 and TRBJ2-1, the full variable domain reads DGGITQSPKYLFRKEGQNVTLSCEQNLNHDAMYWYRQDPGQGLRLIYYSQIVNDFQKGDIAEGYSVSREKKESFPLTVTSAQKNPTAFYLCASSDFSGSSYNEQFFGPGTRLTVL.

In this sample, this clone turned up once. V and J are TRBV5-1 and TRBJ2-7; 8 bases align to TRBD1. There are 13 residues in the CDR3. V trimming: 0 bases; J trimming: 8 bases; junction bases outside the gene matches: 4. CDR1 and CDR2 (germline): SGHRS, YFSETQ. As DNA, the CDR3 is TGCGCCAGCAGCTTGGGGGACAGGCCCCAGCAGTACTTC. Translation gives CASSLGDRPQQYF.

J is TRBJ1-1 and V is TRBV30; D uncertain. Germline assignment: CDR1 GTSNPN and CDR2 SVGIG (reference sequence). The CDR3 consists of 13 residues. The ends were cut back, 4 bases at V and 0 bases at J, with 9 bases in the middle. CDR3 in amino acids: CAWTPDMNTEAFF. The CDR3 DNA follows: TGTGCCTGGACGCCAGACATGAACACTGAAGCTTTCTTT.

The rearrangement joins TRBV4-1 to TRBJ2-3, with 7 bases fitting TRBD2. The germline V gene encodes CDR1 MGHRA and CDR2 YSYEKL. The CDR3 is 18 amino acids. After removal of 0 bases from V and 0 bases from J, the junction contained 9 bases not matched to a gene. The CDR3 nucleotides are TGCGCCAGCAGCCAAGAACCTAGCGGTTATGTTAGCACAGATACGCAGTATTTT. This sequence encodes CASSQEPSGYVSTDTQYF.

This clone showed up just a few times. This chain links TRBV27 with TRBJ2-7; D ambiguous. CDR3 length equals 13 residues. The germline V gene has CDR1 MNHEY and CDR2 SMNVEV (reference sequence). V dropped 6 bases and J dropped 6 bases, with 15 bases sitting between them. CDR3 sequence: CASSLIPSGEQYF. For the CDR3, the DNA is TGTGCCAGCAGCCTGATCCCCTCCGGCGAGCAGTACTTC.

J is TRBJ2-6 and V is TRBV7-2; D unclear. This CDR3 is 15 amino acids long. Germline V lookup: CDR1 SGHTA, CDR2 FQGNSA. V lost 0 bases and J lost 2, with 5 bases in between. CDR3 in DNA: TGTGCCAGCAGCTTAGCTCCAGCTGGGGCCAACGTCCTGACTTTC. Translation gives CASSLAPAGANVLTF.